This is a list of T cell receptor beta chains from one sample in a study of blood T cells in healthy people across ages. One entry per CDR3 protein, called by TCRdb with MiXCR from the 5' RACE reads. This sample has about 1.8 million distinct CDR3 sequences, with just under 50% found just once. Material for sequencing was blood. These receptors were collected from a woman in her thirties or forties in good health. CDR3s include the opening cysteine and the closing phenylalanine or tryptophan. Fields, in order: D gene, V gene, J gene, clone size, CDR3 protein, CDR3 DNA. D genes are given only for firm matches. Size values are once, few and many counts, or a class for expanded clones, and some rows have none.

.	TRBV4-3	TRBJ1-5	.	CASSQDPADSVNQPQHF	TGCGCCAGCAGCCAAGATCCGGCAGACTCCGTGAATCAGCCCCAGCATTTT
TRBD2	TRBV12-3/TRBV12-4	TRBJ2-7	many	CASSPVMASGGATYEQYF	TGTGCCAGCAGCCCCGTTATGGCTAGCGGGGGGGCGACCTACGAGCAGTACTTC
TRBD2	TRBV5-1	TRBJ2-7	.	CASSTQSGSPYEQYF	TGCGCCAGCAGCACCCAAAGCGGGAGCCCCTACGAGCAGTACTTC
.	TRBV20-1	TRBJ2-7	.	CSAVQGGEQYF	TGCAGTGCAGTACAGGGAGGCGAGCAGTACTTC
TRBD1	TRBV5-1	TRBJ2-1	.	CASSSFGQGADNEQFF	TGCGCCAGCAGCAGCTTCGGACAGGGCGCGGACAATGAGCAGTTCTTC
.	TRBV20-1	TRBJ2-1	.	CSAHSGYQNNEQFF	TGCAGTGCTCACTCCGGCTACCAGAACAATGAGCAGTTCTTC
TRBD2	TRBV7-9	TRBJ2-7	many	CASSLGTSGEQYF	TGTGCCAGCAGCTTAGGGACTAGCGGCGAGCAGTACTTC
TRBD2	TRBV7-9	TRBJ2-7	.	CASSQGAGTSADEQYF	TGTGCCAGCAGCCAAGGCGCCGGGACTAGCGCTGACGAGCAGTACTTC
TRBD1	TRBV20-1	TRBJ2-1	.	CSARGDSFDEQFF	TGCAGTGCTAGGGGGGACAGTTTCGATGAGCAGTTCTTC
.	TRBV7-2	TRBJ2-5	few	CASTSVSIQETQYF	TGTGCCAGCACCTCAGTCTCTATCCAAGAGACCCAGTACTTC
TRBD1	TRBV4-2	TRBJ1-1	.	CASSQVVQGVTEAFF	TGTGCCAGCAGCCAAGTAGTTCAGGGGGTAACTGAAGCTTTCTTT
TRBD1	TRBV10-3	TRBJ1-4	.	CAISESGTGKIEKLFF	TGTGCCATCAGTGAGTCCGGGACAGGGAAGATAGAAAAACTGTTTTTT
.	TRBV7-9	TRBJ2-7	.	CASSLGGAGLTYEQYF	TGTGCCAGCAGCTTAGGAGGGGCAGGCCTTACCTACGAGCAGTACTTC
TRBD1	TRBV6-1	TRBJ2-7	few	CASSGDRGKGSAYEQYF	TGTGCCAGCAGTGGGGACAGGGGTAAGGGAAGTGCGTACGAGCAGTACTTC
TRBD2	TRBV12-3/TRBV12-4	TRBJ2-7	few	CASSFPAGEQYF	TGTGCCAGCAGTTTTCCAGCGGGAGAGCAGTACTTC
TRBD1	TRBV2	TRBJ2-7	once	CASSGRMGTGFPYEQYF	TGTGCCAGCAGCGGTAGGATGGGGACAGGGTTCCCCTACGAGCAGTACTTC
.	TRBV6-1	TRBJ2-7	.	CASSEALRNTNYEQYF	TGTGCCAGCAGTGAAGCGCTGCGGAACACGAACTACGAGCAGTACTTC
TRBD2	TRBV7-9	TRBJ2-2	.	CASGRTSGGNTGELFF	TGTGCCAGCGGCCGGACTAGCGGGGGGAACACCGGGGAGCTGTTTTTT
.	TRBV2	TRBJ1-1	once	CASSERQGAEAFF	TGTGCCAGCAGTGAAAGACAAGGGGCTGAAGCTTTCTTT
TRBD2	TRBV4-1	TRBJ2-5	few	CASSQSSTGTSTQETQYF	TGCGCCAGCAGCCAAAGTTCTACAGGGACTAGCACACAAGAGACCCAGTACTTC
.	TRBV9	TRBJ2-5	.	CASSVGDSSQETQYF	TGTGCCAGCAGCGTTGGTGACAGCTCCCAAGAGACCCAGTACTTC
.	TRBV5-1	TRBJ2-7	few	CASSLETGKAYEQYF	TGCGCCAGCAGCTTGGAAACAGGGAAGGCCTACGAGCAGTACTTC
.	TRBV24-1	TRBJ2-3	.	CATADGGPDTQYF	TGTGCCACCGCCGACGGCGGGCCAGATACGCAGTATTTT
.	TRBV27	TRBJ2-6	.	CASSPQGFSGANVLTF	TGTGCCAGCTCCCCCCAGGGGTTCTCTGGGGCCAACGTCCTGACTTTC
.	TRBV6-5	TRBJ2-1	few	CASSYSRTAYNEQFF	TGTGCCAGCAGTTACTCGCGGACTGCTTACAATGAGCAGTTCTTC
.	TRBV20-1	TRBJ2-7	.	CSASARVQGYEQYF	TGCAGTGCTAGTGCGCGTGTCCAGGGCTACGAGCAGTACTTC
TRBD1	TRBV29-1	TRBJ2-7	.	CSVERGDRVAQYF	TGCAGCGTTGAACGTGGGGACAGGGTGGCGCAGTACTTC
.	TRBV20-1	TRBJ1-1	.	CSASRVRLSEAFF	TGCAGTGCTAGTCGAGTCCGGTTGTCTGAAGCTTTCTTT
TRBD1	TRBV9	TRBJ1-2	.	CASSDGQGTAYGYTF	TGTGCCAGCAGCGATGGACAGGGGACGGCCTATGGCTACACCTTC
TRBD1	TRBV7-9	TRBJ2-5	few	CASRPFGTGTGRNQETQYF	TGTGCCAGCAGGCCATTCGGGACCGGGACAGGGAGAAACCAAGAGACCCAGTACTTC
.	TRBV20-1	TRBJ1-2	once	CSADRRDGYGYTF	TGCAGTGCTGACCGGAGGGACGGATATGGCTACACCTTC
TRBD2	TRBV5-1	TRBJ2-7	.	CASSLELAGGVSYEQYF	TGCGCCAGCAGCTTGGAACTAGCGGGGGGCGTATCCTACGAGCAGTACTTC
.	TRBV28	TRBJ2-1	.	CAGGTRYEQFF	TGTGCCGGCGGGACTCGCTACGAGCAGTTCTTC
TRBD1	TRBV29-1	TRBJ1-5	.	CSVERDRAHQPQHF	TGCAGCGTGGAAAGGGACAGGGCTCATCAGCCCCAGCATTTT
.	TRBV20-1	TRBJ2-7	few	CSARDLMGEAYEQYF	TGCAGTGCTAGAGACCTGATGGGGGAGGCCTACGAGCAGTACTTC
TRBD2	TRBV20-1	TRBJ2-5	few	CSADRGLGSETQYF	TGCAGTGCTGACAGAGGACTAGGGTCAGAGACCCAGTACTTC
.	TRBV28	TRBJ2-1	few	CASRTIRDNEQFF	TGTGCCAGCAGGACGATAAGGGACAATGAGCAGTTCTTC
.	TRBV6-5	TRBJ2-2	.	CASSYSEEESLRTGELFF	TGTGCCAGCAGTTACTCGGAAGAGGAAAGCTTGAGGACCGGGGAGCTGTTTTTT
.	TRBV4-3	TRBJ1-2	.	CASSPKDGRPYGYTF	TGCGCCAGCAGCCCTAAGGACGGCAGGCCCTATGGCTACACCTTC
.	TRBV4-3	TRBJ2-2	.	CASSQGQAGFTGELFF	TGCGCCAGCAGCCAAGGTCAGGCAGGGTTCACCGGGGAGCTGTTTTTT
.	TRBV6-2/TRBV6-3	TRBJ2-7	.	CASSYQGSYNEQYF	TGTGCCAGCAGCTACCAGGGGTCCTACAATGAGCAGTACTTC
.	TRBV4-3	TRBJ2-5	few	CASSRRDFRNVGPQETQYF	TGCGCCAGCAGCCGCCGGGACTTCAGAAACGTGGGGCCCCAAGAGACCCAGTACTTC
.	TRBV20-1	TRBJ1-5	.	CSAYTGSPYYSNQPQHF	TGCAGTGCTTATACAGGTTCCCCTTATTATAGCAATCAGCCCCAGCATTTT
.	TRBV7-2	TRBJ2-1	.	CASRSRQGGGDQNSYNEQFF	TGTGCCAGCAGATCACGTCAGGGTGGTGGGGACCAAAATTCCTACAATGAGCAGTTCTTC
.	TRBV4-3	TRBJ1-1	.	CASSQAVRGEAFF	TGCGCCAGCAGCCAAGCTGTAAGGGGTGAAGCTTTCTTT
.	TRBV2	TRBJ2-5	.	CASRRRESAQETQYF	TGTGCCAGTCGACGTAGGGAAAGCGCTCAAGAGACCCAGTACTTC
.	TRBV10-2	TRBJ2-5	few	CASSESTGTATRWTQYF	TGCGCCAGCAGTGAGTCTACCGGGACTGCGACCCGGTGGACCCAGTACTTC
TRBD2	TRBV9	TRBJ2-3	.	CASSTSGGQSTDTQYF	TGTGCCAGCAGCACTAGCGGGGGCCAGAGCACAGATACGCAGTATTTT
.	TRBV20-1	TRBJ1-1	.	CSVLTGTVAFF	TGCAGTGTTTTGACAGGAACCGTTGCTTTCTTT